This T cell receptor (beta chain) was identified in a study of cytomegalovirus exposure and HLA in healthy donors. PCR employed 60 Vbeta and 13 Jbeta primers. Method: immunoSEQ multiplex PCR; TCRdb's copy keeps in-frame clones and lacks some. The sample holds about 130,000 clones, just under 80% seen once. Whole-study results and caveats: A few of the chains that were CMV-associated were confirmed in vitro to be specific for CMV antigens. V- and J-gene trimming in TCR beta was tied to a missense DCLRE1C variant by an analysis performed later.

This clone appeared a few times. No antigen is known for it. The V gene lost 6 bases and the J gene lost 6 bases, with 12 bases spanning the gap. Germline V gene sequence: CDR1 MNHEY, CDR2 SVGAGI. This CDR3 spans 13 amino acids. The chain carries TRBV6-5 and TRBJ2-1; no definite D call. The sequence derives from a man aged 25-45 years in good health and CMV-seronegative. Sequencing was done on a sample of PBMCs. The DNA of the CDR3 is TGTGCCAGCAGCAATGGGCTTGCCAATGAGCAGTTCTTC. Encoded protein: CASSNGLANEQFF.